Following are 12 T cell receptor beta chains from one sample sequenced in a study of T-cell reconstitution after alpha-beta-depleted transplantation in children. Unique molecular identifiers were used in preparing the TCRbeta library. Each CDR3 protein is one row after TCRdb ran MiXCR on the PCR reads. The sample lists about 110,000 distinct CDR3 sequences; 10% were seen once. This specimen consisted of PBMCs, obtained before TCRalphabeta/CD19-depleted stem cell transplant. The receptors originated from a boy aged 2-15 years with acute lymphoblastic leukemia, due to receive a stem cell transplant.

This clonotype was counted many times. The rearrangement uses TRBV6-5 and TRBJ2-7, with D unresolved. Trimming took 2 bases from V and 7 from J, leaving 21 bases between them. This CDR3 comprises 16 residues. Per the germline V gene, CDR1 is MNHEY and CDR2 is SVGAGI. For the CDR3, the DNA is TGTGCCAGCAGTTACACCTCTGCGGCGGCGGCGCGGGAGCAGTACTTC. Translating it yields CASSYTSAAAAREQYF.

This clonotype was observed at least ten times. The CDR3 protein is CASSLGTSGTDTQYF. Here the CDR3 DNA reads TGTGCCAGCAGTTTAGGGACTAGCGGGACAGATACGCAGTATTTT. The rearrangement links TRBV12-3 or TRBV12-4 to TRBJ2-3; 11 bases align to TRBD2. The CDR3 totals 15 residues. Unmatched junction bases numbered 0, after V lost 1 base and J lost 3 bases.

This clonotype has at least ten counts. The chain has TRBV12-3 or TRBV12-4 and TRBJ1-1; possible D gene TRBD1, 6 bases. V lost 2 bases to trimming and J lost 5 bases, with 12 bases between them. The CDR3 spans 14 residues. CDR3 loop: CASSLTRGLTEAFF. CDR3 DNA: TGTGCCAGCAGTTTAACTCGGGGGCTTACTGAAGCTTTCTTT.

The sample holds a few counts of this clonotype. The chain carries TRBV20-1 and TRBJ2-5; TRBD2 aligns across 7 bases. The CDR3 consists of 12 residues. V shed 3 bases and J 4 bases; nucleotides not matched to a gene: 2. The germline V gene encodes CDR1 DFQATT and CDR2 SNEGSKA (reference sequence). CDR3: CSARRLAETQYF. CDR3 nucleotide sequence: TGCAGTGCTAGGAGACTAGCAGAGACCCAGTACTTC.

This sequence joins TRBV7-2 and TRBJ2-3, with D possibly TRBD2 on 5 matching bases. Germline CDR1 SGHTA, CDR2 FQGNSA. V lost 3 bases and J lost 4, with 14 bases in between. The CDR3 length is 15 residues. The CDR3 coding sequence is TGTGCCAGCAGCTTGATACCCTCGGGGTCAGATACGCAGTATTTT. Translation: CASSLIPSGSDTQYF.

This chain joins TRBV5-1 and TRBJ2-1; TRBD2 aligns across 10 bases. The CDR3 runs to 16 residues. V lost 0 bases and J lost 1; bases outside the gene matches: 1. Germline V gives CDR1 SGHRS, CDR2 YFSETQ. In DNA, the CDR3 is TGCGCCAGCAGCTTGGAACTAGCGGGATCCTACAATGAGCAGTTCTTC. This encodes CASSLELAGSYNEQFF.

The chain is built from TRBV14 and TRBJ2-1; 12 bases fit TRBD2. Germline-derived CDR1 and CDR2 are SGHDN and FVKESK. V shed 1 base, J shed 5 bases, and the junction held 9 bases outside the gene matches. The CDR3 loop spans 18 amino acids. Here the CDR3 DNA reads TGTGCCAGCAGCCAAGTAACGAAAGGACTAGCGGGGAACAATGAGCAGTTCTTC. Protein: CASSQVTKGLAGNNEQFF.

This sequence joins TRBV7-9 and TRBJ2-1; the match to TRBD1 covers 7 bases. J lost 10 bases, V lost 7 bases, and 7 bases had no gene match. Germline lookup yields CDR1 SEHNR and CDR2 FQNEAQ (reference sequence). There are 12 residues in the CDR3. In nucleotides, the CDR3 is TGTGCCAGCACAGGCCGGGACAGAGAGCAGTTCTTC. This codes for CASTGRDREQFF.

This sequence joins TRBV6-5 and TRBJ1-2; TRBD1 might be the D (6 bases). Trimming took 0 bases from V and 5 from J, leaving 13 bases between them. Germline CDR1 MNHEY, CDR2 SVGAGI. The CDR3 sequence is 15 residues long. The CDR3 here is CASSYSGTRGYGYTF. CDR3 nucleotides: TGTGCCAGCAGTTACTCCGGGACAAGAGGGTATGGCTACACCTTC.

This clonotype was observed at least ten times. CDR3 sequence: CASSRKPGSQETQYF. In nucleotides, the CDR3 is TGTGCCAGTAGCCGAAAACCGGGTTCCCAAGAGACCCAGTACTTC. The chain employs TRBV19 and TRBJ2-5; D unresolved. This CDR3 is 15 amino acids long. V dropped 6 bases and J dropped 1 base, with 15 bases sitting between them. Germline V gene lookup returns CDR1 LNHDA and CDR2 SQIVND (reference sequence).

V is TRBV2 and J is TRBJ2-7; D ambiguous. Trimming removed 7 bases from V and 12 bases from J, with 16 bases in between. Germline V gene sequence: CDR1 SNHLY, CDR2 FYNNEI. This CDR3 is built from 11 residues. DNA for the CDR3: TGTGCCAGCACCCTGAATCTATCGCCGTACTTC. Protein sequence: CASTLNLSPYF.

This clonotype was detected many times. V gene TRBV5-4 combines with J gene TRBJ2-1; the D is unclear. CDR3 size: 14 residues. Germline loops: CDR1 SGHNT, CDR2 YYREEE (reference sequence). The germline V and J ends were trimmed by 3 bases and 5 bases, with 12 bases remaining between them. The CDR3 bases are TGTGCCAGCAGCTACCTGAACTTGGACAATGAGCAGTTCTTC. As protein: CASSYLNLDNEQFF.